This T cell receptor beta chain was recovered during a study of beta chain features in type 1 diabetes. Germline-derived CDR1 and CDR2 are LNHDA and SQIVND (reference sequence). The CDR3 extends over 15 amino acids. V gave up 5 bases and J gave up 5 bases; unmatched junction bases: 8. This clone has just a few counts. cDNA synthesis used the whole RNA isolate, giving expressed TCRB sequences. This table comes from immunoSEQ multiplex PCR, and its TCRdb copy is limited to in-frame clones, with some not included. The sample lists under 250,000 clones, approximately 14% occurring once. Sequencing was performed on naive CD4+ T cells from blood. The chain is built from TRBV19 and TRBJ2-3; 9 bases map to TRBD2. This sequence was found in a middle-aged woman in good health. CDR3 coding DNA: TGTGCCAGTAGTTCCCCAGCGGGGGGACAAGATACGCAGTATTTT. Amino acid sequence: CASSSPAGGQDTQYF.